This T cell receptor beta chain was identified in a study of CD8 T cells in ankylosing spondylitis. Study findings and constraints: A motif of several highly homologous TCR beta variants was seen as apparently characteristic of ankylosing spondylitis blood.

This clonotype came up a few times. What it recognizes is unknown. Each CDR3 protein gets one entry after TCRdb re-called the 5' RACE reads with MiXCR. This sample has about 220,000 distinct CDR3 sequences, with roughly a tenth found just once. The germline gives CDR1 SQVTM, CDR2 ANQGSEA. The CDR3 has 11 amino acids. V gave up 7 bases and J gave up 5 bases, with 11 bases separating them. Source material: blood, either unsorted or a sorted T cell fraction (not recorded which). This receptor was identified in a male donor with ankylosing spondylitis or in good health (not recorded which). This sequence joins TRBV29-1 and TRBJ2-5; D may correspond to TRBD1 or TRBD2 (5 bases each). The DNA for the CDR3 is TGCAGCGCTGGGGGTGAGGAGACCCAGTACTTC. Its translation: CSAGGEETQYF.